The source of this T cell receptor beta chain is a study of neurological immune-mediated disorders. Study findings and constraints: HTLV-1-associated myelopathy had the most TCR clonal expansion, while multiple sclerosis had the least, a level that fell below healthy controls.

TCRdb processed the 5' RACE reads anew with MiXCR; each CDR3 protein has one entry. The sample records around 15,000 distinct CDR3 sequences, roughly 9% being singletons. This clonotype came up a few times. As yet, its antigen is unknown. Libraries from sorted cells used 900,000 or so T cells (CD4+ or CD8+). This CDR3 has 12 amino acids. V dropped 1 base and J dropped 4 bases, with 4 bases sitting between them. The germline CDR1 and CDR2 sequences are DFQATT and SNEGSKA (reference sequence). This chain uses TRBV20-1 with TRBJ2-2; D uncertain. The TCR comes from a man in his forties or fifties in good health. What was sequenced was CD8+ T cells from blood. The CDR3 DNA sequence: TGCAGTGCTAGAGTGAGCACCGGGGAGCTGTTTTTT. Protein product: CSARVSTGELFF.